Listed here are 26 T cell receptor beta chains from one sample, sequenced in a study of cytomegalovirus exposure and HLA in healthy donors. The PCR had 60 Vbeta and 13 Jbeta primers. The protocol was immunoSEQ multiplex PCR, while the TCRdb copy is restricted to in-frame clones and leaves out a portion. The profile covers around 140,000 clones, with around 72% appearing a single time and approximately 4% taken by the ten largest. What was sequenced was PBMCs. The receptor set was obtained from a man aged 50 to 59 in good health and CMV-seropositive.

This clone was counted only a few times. CDR3 amino acids: CASSLTGGAVGEKLFF. The CDR3 DNA reads as TGCGCCAGCAGCCTTACTGGGGGGGCCGTCGGTGAAAAACTGTTTTTT. The J gene is TRBJ1-4, the V gene TRBV4-1; possible D gene TRBD1, 6 bases. The CDR3 loop spans 16 amino acids. Trimming shortened V by 4 bases and J by 7 bases, and 19 bases separated the two germline ends. Germline loops: CDR1 MGHRA, CDR2 YSYEKL.

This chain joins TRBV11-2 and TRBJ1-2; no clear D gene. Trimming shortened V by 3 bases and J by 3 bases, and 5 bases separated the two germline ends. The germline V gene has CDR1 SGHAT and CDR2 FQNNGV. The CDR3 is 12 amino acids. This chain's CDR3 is CASSFQDYGYTF. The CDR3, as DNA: TGTGCCAGCAGCTTCCAGGACTATGGCTACACCTTC. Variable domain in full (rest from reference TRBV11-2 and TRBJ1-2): EAGVAQSPRYKIIEKRQSVAFWCNPISGHATLYWYQQILGQGPKLLIQFQNNGVVDDSQLPKDRFSAERLKGVDSTLKIQPAKLEDSAVYLCASSFQDYGYTFGSGTRLTVV.

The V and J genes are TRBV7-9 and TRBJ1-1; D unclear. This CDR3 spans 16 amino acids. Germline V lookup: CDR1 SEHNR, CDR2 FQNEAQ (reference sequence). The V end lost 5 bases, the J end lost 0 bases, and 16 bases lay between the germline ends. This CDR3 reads CASSKWEGSLNTEAFF. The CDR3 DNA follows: TGTGCCAGCAGCAAATGGGAGGGCAGCCTGAACACTGAAGCTTTCTTT.

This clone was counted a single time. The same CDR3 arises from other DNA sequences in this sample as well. Here the CDR3 DNA reads TGTGCCAGCAGCTTGGGACAGAACACTGAAGCTTTCTTT. Amino acids: CASSLGQNTEAFF. The chain combines TRBV7-3 with TRBJ1-1, with D tentatively TRBD1 (6 bases). The CDR3 extends over 13 amino acids. Germline assignment: CDR1 SGHTA and CDR2 FQGTGA. V dropped 3 bases and J dropped 1 base, with 6 bases sitting between them.

The CDR3 loop is CASSLGTGGNEQFF. The CDR3 nucleotides are TGCGCCAGCAGCCTAGGGACAGGGGGCAATGAGCAGTTCTTC. The chain carries TRBV5-1 and TRBJ2-1; 11 bases map to TRBD1. Germline V gives CDR1 SGHRS, CDR2 YFSETQ. V shed 4 bases, J shed 6 bases, and the junction held 3 bases outside the gene matches. The CDR3 consists of 14 residues.

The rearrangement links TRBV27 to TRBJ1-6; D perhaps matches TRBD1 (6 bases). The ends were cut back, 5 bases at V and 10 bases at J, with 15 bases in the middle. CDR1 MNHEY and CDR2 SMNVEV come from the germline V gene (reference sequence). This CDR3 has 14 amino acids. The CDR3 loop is CASSPRQGSSPLHF. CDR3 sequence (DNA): TGTGCCAGCAGTCCCCGGCAGGGGAGCTCACCCCTCCACTTT.

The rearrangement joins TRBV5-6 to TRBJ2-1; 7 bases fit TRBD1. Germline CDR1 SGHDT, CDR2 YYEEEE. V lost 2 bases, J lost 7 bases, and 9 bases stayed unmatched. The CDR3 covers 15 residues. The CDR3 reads CASSFQLTGLNEQFF. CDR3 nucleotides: TGTGCCAGCAGCTTCCAATTGACAGGGTTGAATGAGCAGTTCTTC.

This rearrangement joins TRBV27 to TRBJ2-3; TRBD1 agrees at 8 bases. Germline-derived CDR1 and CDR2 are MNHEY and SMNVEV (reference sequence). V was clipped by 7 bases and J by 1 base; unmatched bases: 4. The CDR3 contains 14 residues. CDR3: CASTRTGRTDTQYF. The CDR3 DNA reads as TGTGCCAGCACCAGGACAGGGCGCACAGATACGCAGTATTTT.

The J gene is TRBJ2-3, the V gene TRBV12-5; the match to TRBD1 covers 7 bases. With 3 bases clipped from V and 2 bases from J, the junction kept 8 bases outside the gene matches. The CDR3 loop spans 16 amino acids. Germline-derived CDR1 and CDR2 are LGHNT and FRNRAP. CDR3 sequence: CASGLDHRGDTDTQYF. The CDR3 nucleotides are TGTGCTAGTGGTTTAGACCACAGGGGTGACACAGATACGCAGTATTTT. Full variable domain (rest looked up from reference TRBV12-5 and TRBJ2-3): DARVTQTPRHKVTEMGQEVTMRCQPILGHNTVFWYRQTMMQGLELLAYFRNRAPLDDSGMPKDRFSAEMPDATLATLKIQPSEPRDSAVYFCASGLDHRGDTDTQYFGPGTRLTVL.

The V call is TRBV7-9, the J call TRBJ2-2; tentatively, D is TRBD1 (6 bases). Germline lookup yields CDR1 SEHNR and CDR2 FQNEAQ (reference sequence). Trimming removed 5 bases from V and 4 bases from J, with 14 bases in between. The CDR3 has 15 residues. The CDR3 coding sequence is TGTGCCAGCAGCACTACGAAGGACAGCACCGGGGAGCTGTTTTTT. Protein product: CASSTTKDSTGELFF.

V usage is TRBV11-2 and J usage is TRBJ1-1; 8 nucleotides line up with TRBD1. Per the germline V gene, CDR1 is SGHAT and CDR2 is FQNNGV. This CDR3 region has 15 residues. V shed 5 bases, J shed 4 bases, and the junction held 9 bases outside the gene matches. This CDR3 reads CASSPRTGRFTEAFF. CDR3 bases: TGTGCCAGCAGCCCCCGGACAGGGAGATTCACTGAAGCTTTCTTT.

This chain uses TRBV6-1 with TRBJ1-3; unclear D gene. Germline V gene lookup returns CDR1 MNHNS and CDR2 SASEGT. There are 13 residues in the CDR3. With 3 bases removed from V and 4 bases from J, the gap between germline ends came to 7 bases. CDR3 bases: TGTGCCAGCAGTGATTTAGCCGGAAACACCATATATTTT. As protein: CASSDLAGNTIYF.

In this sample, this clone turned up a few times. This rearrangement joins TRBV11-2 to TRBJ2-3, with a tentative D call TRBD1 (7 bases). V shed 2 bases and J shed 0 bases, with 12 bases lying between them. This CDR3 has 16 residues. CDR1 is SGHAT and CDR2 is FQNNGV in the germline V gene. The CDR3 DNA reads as TGTGCCAGCAGCTTACGCGGGACAGCTAGCACAGATACGCAGTATTTT. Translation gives CASSLRGTASTDTQYF.

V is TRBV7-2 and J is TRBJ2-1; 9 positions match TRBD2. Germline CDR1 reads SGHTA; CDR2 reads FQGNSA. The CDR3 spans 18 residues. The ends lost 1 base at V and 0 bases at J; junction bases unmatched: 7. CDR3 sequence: CASSLVLAGPSSYNEQFF. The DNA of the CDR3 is TGTGCCAGCAGCTTAGTACTAGCGGGCCCGAGCTCCTACAATGAGCAGTTCTTC.

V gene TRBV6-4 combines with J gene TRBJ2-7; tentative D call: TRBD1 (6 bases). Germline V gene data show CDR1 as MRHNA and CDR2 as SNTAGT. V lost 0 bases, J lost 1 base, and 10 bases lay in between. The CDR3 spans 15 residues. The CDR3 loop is CASSDSLGQSYEQYF. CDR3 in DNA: TGTGCCAGCAGTGACTCTCTGGGACAATCCTACGAGCAGTACTTC.

The CDR3 DNA reads as TGTGCCAGCAGCTTAAAGACAGGGGCCCTATACGAGCAGTACTTC. Translated: CASSLKTGALYEQYF. The genes are TRBV7-2 and TRBJ2-7, with 8 bases aligning to TRBD1. This CDR3 region has 15 residues. The junction had 7 bases not matched to a gene; V was cut back by 2 bases and J by 4 bases. Germline V lookup: CDR1 SGHTA, CDR2 FQGNSA.

CDR3 protein: CSARGAGVDFF. CDR3 nucleotides: TGCAGTGCTAGAGGGGCAGGGGTTGATTTCTTT. The chain links TRBV20-1 to TRBJ1-1; D might be TRBD1 (6 bases). Per germline, CDR1 DFQATT and CDR2 SNEGSKA (reference sequence). This CDR3 is built from 11 residues. Trimming took 1 base from V and 13 from J, leaving 13 bases between them.

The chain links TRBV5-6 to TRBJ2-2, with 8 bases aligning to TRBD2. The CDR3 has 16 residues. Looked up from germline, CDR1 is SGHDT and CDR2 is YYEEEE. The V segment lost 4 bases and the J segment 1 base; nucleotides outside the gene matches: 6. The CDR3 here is CASSLPLAGNTGELFF. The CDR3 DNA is TGTGCCAGCAGCCTGCCTCTAGCGGGGAACACCGGGGAGCTGTTTTTT.

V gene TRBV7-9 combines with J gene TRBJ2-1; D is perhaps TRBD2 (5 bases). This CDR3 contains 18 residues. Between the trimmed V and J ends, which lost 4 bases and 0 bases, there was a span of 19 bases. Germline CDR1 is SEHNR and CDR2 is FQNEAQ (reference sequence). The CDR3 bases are TGTGCCAGCAGCTCCCTTGGCGGCGGCAGCGGCTCCTACAATGAGCAGTTCTTC. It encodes CASSSLGGGSGSYNEQFF.

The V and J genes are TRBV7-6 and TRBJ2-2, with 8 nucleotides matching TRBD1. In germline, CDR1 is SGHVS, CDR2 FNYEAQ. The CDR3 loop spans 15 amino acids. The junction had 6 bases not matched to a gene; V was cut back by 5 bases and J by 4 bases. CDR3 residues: CASSPDRVGTGELFF. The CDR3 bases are TGTGCCAGCAGCCCGGACAGGGTGGGCACCGGGGAGCTGTTTTTT.

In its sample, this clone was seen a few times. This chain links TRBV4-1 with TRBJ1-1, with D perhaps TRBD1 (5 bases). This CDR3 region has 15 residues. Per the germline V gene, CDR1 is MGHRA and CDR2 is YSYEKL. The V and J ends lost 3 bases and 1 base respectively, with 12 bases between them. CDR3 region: CASSQRDSQNTEAFF. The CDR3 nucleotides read TGCGCCAGCAGCCAGCGTGACAGCCAGAACACTGAAGCTTTCTTT.

CDR3 amino acids: CASSPDGTSNQPQHF. The CDR3 bases are TGTGCCAGCTCACCCGACGGGACAAGCAATCAGCCCCAGCATTTT. This chain links TRBV18 with TRBJ1-5; a possible D gene is TRBD1 (6 bases). Germline lookup yields CDR1 KGHSH and CDR2 LQKENI. The ends were cut back, 3 bases at V and 1 base at J, with 10 bases in the middle. This CDR3 comprises 15 residues. The full variable domain, rest sourced from reference TRBV18 and TRBJ1-5, is NAGVMQNPRHLVRRRGQEARLRCSPMKGHSHVYWYRQLPEEGLKFMVYLQKENIIDESGMPKERFSAEFPKEGPSILRIQQVVRGDSAAYFCASSPDGTSNQPQHFGDGTRLSIL.

The CDR3 sequence is CASSLSQGVAEAFF. The CDR3 nucleotides are TGCGCCAGCAGCTTGTCCCAGGGGGTTGCTGAAGCTTTCTTT. The chain combines TRBV5-1 with TRBJ1-1, with 7 nucleotides matching TRBD1. The CDR3 has 14 amino acids. Germline lookup yields CDR1 SGHRS and CDR2 YFSETQ. V lost 1 base and J lost 6; bases outside the gene matches: 6.

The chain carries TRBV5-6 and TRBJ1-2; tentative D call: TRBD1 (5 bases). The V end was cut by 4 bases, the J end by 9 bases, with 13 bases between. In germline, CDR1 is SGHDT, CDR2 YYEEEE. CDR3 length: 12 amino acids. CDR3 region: CASSGAPVRYTF. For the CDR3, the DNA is TGTGCCAGCAGCGGGGCCCCGGTACGCTACACCTTC.

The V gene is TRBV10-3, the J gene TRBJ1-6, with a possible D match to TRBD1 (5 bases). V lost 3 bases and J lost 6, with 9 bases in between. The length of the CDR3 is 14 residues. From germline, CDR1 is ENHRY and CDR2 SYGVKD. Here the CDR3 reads CAISERGANSPLHF. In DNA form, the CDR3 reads TGTGCCATCAGTGAAAGGGGCGCTAATTCACCCCTCCACTTT.

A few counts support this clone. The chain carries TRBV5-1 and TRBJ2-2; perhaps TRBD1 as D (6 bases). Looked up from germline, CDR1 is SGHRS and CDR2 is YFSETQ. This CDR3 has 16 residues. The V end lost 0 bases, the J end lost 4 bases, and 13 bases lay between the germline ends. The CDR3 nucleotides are TGCGCCAGCAGCTTGGAGGTGACAGGCCCCACCGGGGAGCTGTTTTTT. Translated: CASSLEVTGPTGELFF. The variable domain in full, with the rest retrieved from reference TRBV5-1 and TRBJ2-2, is KAGVTQTPRYLIKTRGQQVTLSCSPISGHRSVSWYQQTPGQGLQFLFEYFSETQRNKGNFPGRFSGRQFSNSRSEMNVSTLELGDSALYLCASSLEVTGPTGELFFGEGSRLTVL.